This T cell receptor (beta chain) stems from a study of T cells in localized non-small cell lung cancer. This clone has a handful of counts. The CDR3 totals 12 residues. Germline assignment: CDR1 MNHNS and CDR2 SASEGT. Trimming removed 7 bases at V and 3 bases at J, with 6 bases between. TCRdb's table, derived via immunoSEQ multiplex PCR, lists solely in-frame clones and lacks some. The table has around 64,000 clones, roughly nine tenths seen once. This sequence originates from a man aged 40 to 69 with stage I lung adenocarcinoma. The chain recombines TRBV6-1 with TRBJ2-2; TRBD1 is a possible D gene (5 bases). The specimen was peripheral blood, collected before any cancer treatment. The CDR3: CASKGDTGELFF. The CDR3 region has the DNA TGTGCCAGCAAAGGGGACACCGGGGAGCTGTTTTTT.